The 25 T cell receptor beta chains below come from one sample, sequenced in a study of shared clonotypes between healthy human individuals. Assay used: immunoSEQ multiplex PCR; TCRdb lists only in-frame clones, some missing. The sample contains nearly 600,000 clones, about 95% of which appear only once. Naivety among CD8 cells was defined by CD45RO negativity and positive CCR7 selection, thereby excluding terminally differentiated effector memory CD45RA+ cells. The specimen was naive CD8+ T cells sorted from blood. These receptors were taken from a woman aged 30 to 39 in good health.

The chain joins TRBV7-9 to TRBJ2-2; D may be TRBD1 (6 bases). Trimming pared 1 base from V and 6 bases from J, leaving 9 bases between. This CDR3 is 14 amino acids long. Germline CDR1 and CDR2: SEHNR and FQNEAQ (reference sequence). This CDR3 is CASSLGTVAGELFF. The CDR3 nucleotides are TGTGCCAGCAGCTTAGGGACAGTTGCCGGGGAGCTGTTTTTT.

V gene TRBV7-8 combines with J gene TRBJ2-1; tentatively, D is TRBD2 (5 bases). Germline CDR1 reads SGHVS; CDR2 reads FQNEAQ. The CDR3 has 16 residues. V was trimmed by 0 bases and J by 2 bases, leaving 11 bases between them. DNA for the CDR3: TGTGCCAGCAGCTTAGCGCTTGGGGAGACCTACAATGAGCAGTTCTTC. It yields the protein CASSLALGETYNEQFF.

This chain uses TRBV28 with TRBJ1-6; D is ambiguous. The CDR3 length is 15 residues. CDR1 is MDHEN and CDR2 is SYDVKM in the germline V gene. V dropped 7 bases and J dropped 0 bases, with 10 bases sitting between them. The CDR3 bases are TGTGCCAGCACTGCATTGAGCTCCTATAATTCACCCCTCCACTTT. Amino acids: CASTALSSYNSPLHF.

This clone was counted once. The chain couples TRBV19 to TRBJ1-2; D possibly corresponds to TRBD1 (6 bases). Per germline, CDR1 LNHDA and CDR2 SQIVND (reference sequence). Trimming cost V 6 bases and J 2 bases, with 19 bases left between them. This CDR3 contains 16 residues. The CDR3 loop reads CASRASGQNLNYGYTF. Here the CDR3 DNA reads TGTGCCAGTAGGGCCAGTGGACAGAACCTGAACTATGGCTACACCTTC. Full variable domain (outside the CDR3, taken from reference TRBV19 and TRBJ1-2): DGGITQSPKYLFRKEGQNVTLSCEQNLNHDAMYWYRQDPGQGLRLIYYSQIVNDFQKGDIAEGYSVSREKKESFPLTVTSAQKNPTAFYLCASRASGQNLNYGYTFGSGTRLTVV.

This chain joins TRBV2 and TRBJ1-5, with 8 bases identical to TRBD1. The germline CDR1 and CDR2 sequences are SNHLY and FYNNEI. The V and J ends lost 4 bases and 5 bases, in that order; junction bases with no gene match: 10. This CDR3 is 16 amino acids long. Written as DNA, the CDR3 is TGTGCCAGCAGTGGGTCGATCAGGGGGCTGGATCAGCCCCAGCATTTT. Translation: CASSGSIRGLDQPQHF.

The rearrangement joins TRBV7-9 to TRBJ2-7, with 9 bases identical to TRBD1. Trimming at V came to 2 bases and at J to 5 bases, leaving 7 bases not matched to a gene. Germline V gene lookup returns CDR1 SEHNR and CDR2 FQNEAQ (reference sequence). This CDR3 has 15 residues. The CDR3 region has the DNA TGTGCCAGCAGCTTAATTAAGGGACAGGGCCACGAGCAGTACTTC. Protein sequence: CASSLIKGQGHEQYF.

The CDR3 DNA sequence: TGTGCCAGCAGTTTACGGCAGGGTGGAACTGAAGCTTTCTTT. Translating gives CASSLRQGGTEAFF. The chain joins TRBV28 to TRBJ1-1; D may be TRBD1 (5 bases). Trimming removed 2 bases from V and 5 bases from J, with 12 bases in between. The CDR3 extends over 14 amino acids. The germline gives CDR1 MDHEN, CDR2 SYDVKM. The whole variable domain, filled in from reference TRBV28 and TRBJ1-1, reads DVKVTQSSRYLVKRTGEKVFLECVQDMDHENMFWYRQDPGLGLRLIYFSYDVKMKEKGDIPEGYSVSREKKERFSLILESASTNQTSMYLCASSLRQGGTEAFFGQGTRLTVV.

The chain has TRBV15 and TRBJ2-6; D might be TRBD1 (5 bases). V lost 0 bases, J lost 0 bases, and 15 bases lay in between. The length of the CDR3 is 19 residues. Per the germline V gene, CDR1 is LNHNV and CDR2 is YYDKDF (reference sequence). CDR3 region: CATSRDPRTRISGANVLTF. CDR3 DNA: TGTGCCACCAGCAGAGATCCCCGGACAAGAATCTCTGGGGCCAACGTCCTGACTTTC.

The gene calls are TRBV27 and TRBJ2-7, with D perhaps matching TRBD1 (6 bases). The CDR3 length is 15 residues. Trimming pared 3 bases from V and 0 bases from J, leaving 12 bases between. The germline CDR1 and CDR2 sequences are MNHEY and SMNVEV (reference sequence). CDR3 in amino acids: CASSFGRGSSYEQYF. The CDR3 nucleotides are TGTGCCAGCAGTTTCGGCAGGGGTAGCTCCTACGAGCAGTACTTC.

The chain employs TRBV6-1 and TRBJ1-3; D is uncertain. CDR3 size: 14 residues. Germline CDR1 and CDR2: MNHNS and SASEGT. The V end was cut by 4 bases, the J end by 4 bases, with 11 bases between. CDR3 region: CASSVSGAGNTIYF. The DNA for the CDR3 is TGTGCCAGCAGTGTTTCGGGCGCGGGAAACACCATATATTTT.

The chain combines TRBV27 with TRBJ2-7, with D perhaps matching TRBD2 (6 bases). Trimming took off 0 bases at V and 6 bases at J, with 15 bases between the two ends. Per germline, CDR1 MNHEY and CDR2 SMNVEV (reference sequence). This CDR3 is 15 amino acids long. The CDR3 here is CASSLSQEGFPEQYF. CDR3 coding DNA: TGTGCCAGCAGTTTATCCCAGGAGGGGTTCCCCGAGCAGTACTTC.

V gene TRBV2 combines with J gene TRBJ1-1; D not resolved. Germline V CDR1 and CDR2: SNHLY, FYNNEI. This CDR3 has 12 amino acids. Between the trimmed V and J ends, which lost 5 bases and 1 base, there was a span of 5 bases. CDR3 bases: TGTGCCAGCAGTCCAGCGAACACTGAAGCTTTCTTT. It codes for CASSPANTEAFF. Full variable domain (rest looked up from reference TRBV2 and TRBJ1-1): EPEVTQTPSHQVTQMGQEVILRCVPISNHLYFYWYRQILGQKVEFLVSFYNNEISEKSEIFDDQFSVERPDGSNFTLKIRSTKLEDSAMYFCASSPANTEAFFGQGTRLTVV.

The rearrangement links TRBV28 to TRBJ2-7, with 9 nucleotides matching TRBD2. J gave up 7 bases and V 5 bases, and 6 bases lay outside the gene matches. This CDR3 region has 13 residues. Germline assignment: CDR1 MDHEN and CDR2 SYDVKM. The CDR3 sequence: CASSQGTSIEQYF. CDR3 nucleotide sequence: TGTGCCAGCAGTCAGGGGACTAGCATAGAGCAGTACTTC. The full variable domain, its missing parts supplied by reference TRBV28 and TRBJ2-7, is DVKVTQSSRYLVKRTGEKVFLECVQDMDHENMFWYRQDPGLGLRLIYFSYDVKMKEKGDIPEGYSVSREKKERFSLILESASTNQTSMYLCASSQGTSIEQYFGPGTRLTVT.

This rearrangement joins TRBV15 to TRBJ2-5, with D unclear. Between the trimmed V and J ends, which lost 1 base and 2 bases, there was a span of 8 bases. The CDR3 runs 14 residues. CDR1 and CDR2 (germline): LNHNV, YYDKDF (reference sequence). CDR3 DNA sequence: TGTGCCACCAGCAGAGTTGACCTACAAGAGACCCAGTACTTC. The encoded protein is CATSRVDLQETQYF.

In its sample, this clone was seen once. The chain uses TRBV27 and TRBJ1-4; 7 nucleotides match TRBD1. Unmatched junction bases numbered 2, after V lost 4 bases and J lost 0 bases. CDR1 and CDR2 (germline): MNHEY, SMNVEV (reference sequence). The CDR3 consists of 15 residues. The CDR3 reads CASSSGTATNEKLFF. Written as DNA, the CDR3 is TGTGCCAGCAGTTCTGGGACAGCAACTAATGAAAAACTGTTTTTT.

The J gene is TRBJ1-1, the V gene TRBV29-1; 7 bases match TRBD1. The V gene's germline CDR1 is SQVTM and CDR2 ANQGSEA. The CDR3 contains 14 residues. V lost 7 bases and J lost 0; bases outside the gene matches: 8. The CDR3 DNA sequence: TGCAGCGCACGCCATGGACAGGTGAACACTGAAGCTTTCTTT. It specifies CSARHGQVNTEAFF.

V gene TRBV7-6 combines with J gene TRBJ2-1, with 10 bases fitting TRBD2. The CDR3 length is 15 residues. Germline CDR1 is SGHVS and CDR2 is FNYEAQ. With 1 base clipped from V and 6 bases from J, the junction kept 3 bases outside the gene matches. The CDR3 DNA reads TGTGCCAGCAGCTTAGTACTAGCGGGAATCAATGAGCAGTTCTTC. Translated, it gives CASSLVLAGINEQFF.

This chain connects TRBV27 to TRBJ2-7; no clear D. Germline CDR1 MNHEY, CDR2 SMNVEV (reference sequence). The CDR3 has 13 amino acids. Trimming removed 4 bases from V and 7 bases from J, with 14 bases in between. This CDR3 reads CASSSGPRREQYF. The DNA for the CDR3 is TGTGCCAGCAGTTCCGGGCCTCGTCGAGAGCAGTACTTC.

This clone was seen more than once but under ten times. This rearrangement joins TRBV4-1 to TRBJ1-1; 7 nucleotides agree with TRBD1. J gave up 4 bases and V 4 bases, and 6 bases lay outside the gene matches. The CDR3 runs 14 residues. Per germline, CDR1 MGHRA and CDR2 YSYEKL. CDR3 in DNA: TGCGCCAGCAGCCTCAGCCAGGGGGGCACTGAAGCTTTCTTT. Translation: CASSLSQGGTEAFF.

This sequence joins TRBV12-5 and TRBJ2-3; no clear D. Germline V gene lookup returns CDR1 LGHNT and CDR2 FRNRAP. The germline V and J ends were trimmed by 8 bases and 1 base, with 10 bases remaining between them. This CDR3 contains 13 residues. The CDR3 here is CASSAIGTDTQYF. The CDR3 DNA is TGTGCTAGTTCGGCAATCGGCACAGATACGCAGTATTTT.

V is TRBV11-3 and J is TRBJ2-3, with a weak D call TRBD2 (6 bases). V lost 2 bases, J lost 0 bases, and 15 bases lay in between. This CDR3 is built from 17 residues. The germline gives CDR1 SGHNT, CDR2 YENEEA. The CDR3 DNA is TGTGCCAGCAGCTTAAGGGGTCAACTAGCTAGCACAGATACGCAGTATTTT. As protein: CASSLRGQLASTDTQYF. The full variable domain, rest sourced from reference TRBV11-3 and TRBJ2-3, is EAGVVQSPRYKIIEKKQPVAFWCNPISGHNTLYWYLQNLGQGPELLIRYENEEAVDDSQLPKDRFSAERLKGVDSTLKIQPAELGDSAVYLCASSLRGQLASTDTQYFGPGTRLTVL.

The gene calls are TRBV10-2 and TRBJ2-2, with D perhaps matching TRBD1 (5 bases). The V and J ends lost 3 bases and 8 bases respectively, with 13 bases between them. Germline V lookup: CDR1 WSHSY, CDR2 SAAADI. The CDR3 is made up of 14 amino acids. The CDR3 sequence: CASSDQGPIGELFF. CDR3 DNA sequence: TGCGCCAGCAGTGATCAGGGTCCAATTGGGGAGCTGTTTTTT.

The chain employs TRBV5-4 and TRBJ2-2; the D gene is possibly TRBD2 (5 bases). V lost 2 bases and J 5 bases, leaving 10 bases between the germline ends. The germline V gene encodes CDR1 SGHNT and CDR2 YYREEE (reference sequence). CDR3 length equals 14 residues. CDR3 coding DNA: TGTGCCAGCAGCTTAGGTCGCGGGACCGGGGAGCTGTTTTTT. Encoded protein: CASSLGRGTGELFF.

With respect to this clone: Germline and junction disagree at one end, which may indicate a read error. Here the CDR3 reads CSAKKTQELF. Written as DNA, the CDR3 is TGCAGTGCTAAGAAAACTCAAGAGCTCTTC. The gene calls are TRBV20-1 and TRBJ2-7; D remains unclear. Germline assignment: CDR1 DFQATT and CDR2 SNEGSKA (reference sequence). The CDR3 consists of 10 residues.

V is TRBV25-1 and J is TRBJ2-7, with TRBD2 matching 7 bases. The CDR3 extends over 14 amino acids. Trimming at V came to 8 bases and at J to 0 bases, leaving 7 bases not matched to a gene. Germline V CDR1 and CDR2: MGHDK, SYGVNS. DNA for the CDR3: TGTGCCAGCGCTAGCGGTATTAGCTCCTACGAGCAGTACTTC. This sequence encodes CASASGISSYEQYF.